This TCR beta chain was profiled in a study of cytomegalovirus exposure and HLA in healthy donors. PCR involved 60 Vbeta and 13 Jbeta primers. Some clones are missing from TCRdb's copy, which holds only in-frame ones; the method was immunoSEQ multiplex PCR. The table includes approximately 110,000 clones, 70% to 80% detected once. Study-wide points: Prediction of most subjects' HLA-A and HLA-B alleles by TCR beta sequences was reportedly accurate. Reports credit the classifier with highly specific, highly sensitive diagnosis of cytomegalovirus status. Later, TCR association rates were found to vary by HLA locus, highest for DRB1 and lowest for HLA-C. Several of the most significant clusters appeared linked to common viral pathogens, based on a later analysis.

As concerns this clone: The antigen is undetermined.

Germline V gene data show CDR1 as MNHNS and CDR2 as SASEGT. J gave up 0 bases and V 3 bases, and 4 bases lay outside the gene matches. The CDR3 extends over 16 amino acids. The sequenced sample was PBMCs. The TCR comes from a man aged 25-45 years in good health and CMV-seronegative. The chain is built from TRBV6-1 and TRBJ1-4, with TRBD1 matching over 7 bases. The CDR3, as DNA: TGTGCCAGCAGTGACGCCGGGACAGCAACTAATGAAAAACTGTTTTTT. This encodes CASSDAGTATNEKLFF.